The 21 T cell receptor beta chains below come from one sample, sequenced in a study of blood T cell repertoires in COVID-19. Only in-frame clones appear in the TCRdb table, and some are missing; sequencing was by immunoSEQ multiplex PCR. The repertoire consists of about 220,000 clones, with around 85% occurring once and the leading ten covering 5.1%. The sample consisted of peripheral blood. The receptor set was obtained from a human donor in a cohort sampled during active COVID-19.

The J gene is TRBJ2-2, the V gene TRBV7-9; no reliable D call. CDR3 size: 15 residues. Trimming removed 1 base from V and 4 bases from J, with 10 bases in between. Per germline, CDR1 SEHNR and CDR2 FQNEAQ (reference sequence). The CDR3 region is CASSLEYKPTGELFF. The CDR3 DNA follows: TGTGCCAGCAGCTTAGAGTATAAGCCCACCGGGGAGCTGTTTTTT.

The chain combines TRBV29-1 with TRBJ2-7; 7 bases line up with TRBD1. CDR3 length: 13 amino acids. CDR1 is SQVTM, CDR2 ANQGSEA, per germline. V shed 4 bases and J 2 bases; nucleotides not matched to a gene: 5. Here the CDR3 reads CSVGWDRAYEQYF. The DNA for the CDR3 is TGCAGCGTTGGGTGGGACAGAGCCTACGAGCAGTACTTC.

The rearrangement joins TRBV27 to TRBJ2-1; D is unresolved. The CDR3 has 11 amino acids. Per the germline V gene, CDR1 is MNHEY and CDR2 is SMNVEV (reference sequence). V lost 5 bases and J lost 4, with 3 bases in between. The CDR3 loop reads CASSVYNEQFF. CDR3 coding DNA: TGTGCCAGCAGTGTATACAATGAGCAGTTCTTC.

The chain carries TRBV27 and TRBJ1-1; weak D call: TRBD1 (6 bases). Trimming shortened V by 6 bases and J by 0 bases, and 8 bases separated the two germline ends. This CDR3 spans 13 amino acids. From germline, CDR1 is MNHEY and CDR2 SMNVEV (reference sequence). The CDR3 spells CASRTGLNTEAFF. The CDR3 nucleotides read TGTGCCAGCAGGACAGGATTGAACACTGAAGCTTTCTTT.

The chain links TRBV29-1 to TRBJ2-6; D is unclear. The CDR3 totals 14 residues. The germline V and J ends were trimmed by 3 bases and 0 bases, with 6 bases remaining between them. Germline CDR1 SQVTM, CDR2 ANQGSEA. DNA of the CDR3: TGCAGCGTTGATGAGCACTCTGGGGCCAACGTCCTGACTTTC. Protein: CSVDEHSGANVLTF.

A word on this clone: Within the sample, other DNA sequences also encode this same CDR3. The chain carries TRBV11-3 and TRBJ1-1; TRBD1 is a possible D gene (5 bases). This CDR3 has 13 amino acids. The germline V and J ends were trimmed by 3 bases and 2 bases, with 7 bases remaining between them. Germline V lookup: CDR1 SGHNT, CDR2 YENEEA. CDR3 coding DNA: TGTGCCAGCAGCTTGGGGGGAAACACTGAAGCTTTCTTT. It codes for CASSLGGNTEAFF.

The rearrangement links TRBV28 to TRBJ2-1; D is possibly TRBD1 (6 bases). Germline CDR1 MDHEN, CDR2 SYDVKM. V dropped 8 bases and J dropped 6 bases, with 17 bases sitting between them. This CDR3 spans 14 amino acids. The CDR3 region has the DNA TGTGCCAGCCTTTCAGGGGTCACCCGCAATGAGCAGTTCTTC. Translating gives CASLSGVTRNEQFF.

This chain links TRBV12-3 or TRBV12-4 with TRBJ2-2, with D hard to call. V shed 7 bases and J shed 4 bases, with 10 bases lying between them. There are 13 residues in the CDR3. In DNA, the CDR3 is TGTGCCAGCAACCGGCACAGCACCGGGGAGCTGTTTTTT. This translates into CASNRHSTGELFF.

V and J are TRBV10-3 and TRBJ1-1; D is uncertain. V was clipped by 6 bases and J by 2 bases, with 10 bases between them. This CDR3 has 13 amino acids. CDR1 is ENHRY and CDR2 is SYGVKD in the germline V gene. CDR3 loop: CAIRTGLNTEAFF. The CDR3 DNA reads as TGTGCCATCAGGACGGGTCTCAACACTGAAGCTTTCTTT.

The J gene is TRBJ2-5, the V gene TRBV19; 13 bases are shared with TRBD2. CDR1 is LNHDA and CDR2 is SQIVND in the germline V gene (reference sequence). The V segment lost 5 bases and the J segment 5 bases; nucleotides outside the gene matches: 8. The CDR3 is 16 residues long. CDR3 loop: CASSSRTSGRVETQYF. In DNA, the CDR3 is TGTGCCAGTAGTTCCAGGACTAGCGGGAGAGTGGAGACCCAGTACTTC.

The chain employs TRBV12-5 and TRBJ1-2; perhaps TRBD1 as D (5 bases). The CDR3 is made up of 16 amino acids. With 0 bases removed from V and 1 base from J, the gap between germline ends came to 12 bases. CDR1 LGHNT and CDR2 FRNRAP come from the germline V gene. CDR3 sequence (DNA): TGTGCTAGTGGTTTGGTAGGGGCAGGAATTAACTATGGCTACACCTTC. As protein: CASGLVGAGINYGYTF.

This clone was detected once. The V call is TRBV6-5, the J call TRBJ2-1; 9 bases are a match to TRBD2. The CDR3 has 14 residues. Germline lookup yields CDR1 MNHEY and CDR2 SVGAGI. V shed 8 bases and J 6 bases; nucleotides not matched to a gene: 8. The CDR3 coding sequence is TGTGCCAGCGGGGGGACTAGCCTGCGCAATGAGCAGTTCTTC. Amino acids: CASGGTSLRNEQFF.

The rearrangement joins TRBV2 to TRBJ2-3; tentatively, D is TRBD2 (6 bases). V lost 9 bases and J 4 bases, leaving 8 bases between the germline ends. Germline CDR1 SNHLY, CDR2 FYNNEI. This CDR3 region has 11 residues. CDR3 sequence (DNA): TGTGCCAGTGGGGAGGCAGATACGCAGTATTTT. Translation gives CASGEADTQYF.

J is TRBJ1-1 and V is TRBV10-3; tentatively, D is TRBD1 (6 bases). With 0 bases removed from V and 1 base from J, the gap between germline ends came to 6 bases. CDR1 ENHRY and CDR2 SYGVKD come from the germline V gene. The CDR3 runs 14 residues. The CDR3 region has the DNA TGTGCCATCAGTGAGTCGGGACAGAACACTGAAGCTTTCTTT. It specifies CAISESGQNTEAFF.

V gene TRBV28 combines with J gene TRBJ2-1, with D tentatively TRBD1 (5 bases). The V end was cut by 5 bases, the J end by 7 bases, with 9 bases between. The CDR3 totals 12 residues. The germline V gene encodes CDR1 MDHEN and CDR2 SYDVKM. CDR3 protein: CASSLRVNEQFF. As DNA, the CDR3 is TGTGCCAGCAGTCTCAGGGTGAATGAGCAGTTCTTC.

V gene TRBV15 combines with J gene TRBJ2-7; 8 positions match TRBD1. V trimming: 4 bases; J trimming: 3 bases; junction bases outside the gene matches: 8. This CDR3 contains 15 residues. Germline CDR1 reads LNHNV; CDR2 reads YYDKDF (reference sequence). The DNA of the CDR3 is TGTGCCACCAGCACACCGGACAGGGTTAACTACGAGCAGTACTTC. Its protein is CATSTPDRVNYEQYF.

CDR3 nucleotides: TGTGCCAGCAGTTCGACAGGGTCGAACACTGAAGCTTTCTTT. This translates into CASSSTGSNTEAFF. The chain combines TRBV6-2 or TRBV6-3 with TRBJ1-1; 7 nucleotides line up with TRBD1. Germline values: CDR1 MNHEY, CDR2 SVGEGT. The J segment lost 1 base and the V segment lost 4 bases, leaving 3 bases of the junction unmatched. The CDR3 sequence is 14 residues long.

The V gene is TRBV18, the J gene TRBJ1-1; weak D call: TRBD1 (5 bases). The V end was cut by 2 bases, the J end by 3 bases, with 13 bases between. CDR1 is KGHSH, CDR2 LQKENI, per germline. The CDR3 has 15 amino acids. CDR3: CASSPYGGWYTEAFF. The CDR3 nucleotides read TGTGCCAGCTCACCATACGGGGGGTGGTACACTGAAGCTTTCTTT.

This chain uses TRBV19 with TRBJ1-5, with D possibly matching TRBD1 (5 bases). The V end lost 7 bases, the J end lost 1 base, and 14 bases lay between the germline ends. This CDR3 is 15 amino acids long. Germline V CDR1 and CDR2: LNHDA, SQIVND (reference sequence). CDR3 sequence reads: CASTPAGRSNQPQHF. The CDR3 coding sequence is TGTGCCAGTACCCCCGCAGGGCGAAGCAATCAGCCCCAGCATTTT.

The DNA for the CDR3 is TGCAGTGCTTTACAGGGTTACGAGCAGTACTTC. Protein product: CSALQGYEQYF. The chain has TRBV20-1 and TRBJ2-7; D is perhaps TRBD1 (6 bases). V was cut by 5 bases and J by 4 bases, with 9 bases left in between. Germline assignment: CDR1 DFQATT and CDR2 SNEGSKA (reference sequence). This CDR3 spans 11 amino acids.

A single count supports this clone. The gene calls are TRBV5-4 and TRBJ2-6; 8 nucleotides align to TRBD2. Losses at the gene ends were 4 bases for V and 3 bases for J; bases not matched to a gene: 6. Germline V gene data show CDR1 as SGHNT and CDR2 as YYREEE (reference sequence). This CDR3 is 16 amino acids long. The CDR3 region is CASSPGGAGGANVLTF. For the CDR3, the DNA is TGTGCCAGCAGCCCCGGGGGGGCAGGTGGGGCCAACGTCCTGACTTTC.